A single sample is the source of the 7 T cell receptor beta chains below, sequenced in a study of patients and donors after allogeneic stem cell transplantation. TCRdb redid the calling of the RT-PCR reads with MiXCR, one entry per CDR3 protein. The sample has 900,000 to 1,000,000 distinct CDR3 sequences; over 15% are singletons. The specimen was blood, either unsorted or a sorted T cell fraction (not recorded which). The receptors originated from a human donor who was either an allogeneic HSCT recipient or a stem cell or donor lymphocyte infusion donor (not recorded which). It is not recorded whose cells these are; they may come from a transplant donor.

This chain connects TRBV20-1 to TRBJ1-2; D remains ambiguous. V shed 5 bases and J shed 6 bases, with 7 bases lying between them. The CDR3 has 10 residues. From germline, CDR1 is DFQATT and CDR2 SNEGSKA (reference sequence). The CDR3 is CSAGIHGYTF. The CDR3 region has the DNA TGCAGTGCTGGAATTCATGGCTACACCTTC.

The chain is built from TRBV30 and TRBJ2-7; D not certain. Between the trimmed V and J ends, which lost 0 bases and 1 base, there was a span of 16 bases. The CDR3 is made up of 16 amino acids. In germline, CDR1 is GTSNPN, CDR2 SVGIG (reference sequence). Here the CDR3 DNA reads TGTGCCTGGAGTGTACTTGGCTTGGGGAAGTCCTACGAGCAGTACTTC. Translating it yields CAWSVLGLGKSYEQYF.

This clonotype turned up a few times. The chain couples TRBV5-1 to TRBJ2-1, with TRBD2 matching 8 bases. The CDR3 is 16 residues long. Per germline, CDR1 SGHRS and CDR2 YFSETQ. V dropped 4 bases and J dropped 3; count of bases not matched to a gene: 9. CDR3 sequence (DNA): TGCGCCAGCAGCCCAGGGCTAGCGGGTTACTACAATGAGCAGTTCTTC. Its translation: CASSPGLAGYYNEQFF.

The chain carries TRBV27 and TRBJ2-7; unclear D gene. This CDR3 is built from 14 residues. Trimming cost V 2 bases and J 1 base, with 9 bases left between them. Germline V gene sequence: CDR1 MNHEY, CDR2 SMNVEV (reference sequence). This CDR3 is CASSLTQVSYEQYF. CDR3 DNA sequence: TGTGCCAGCAGTTTAACCCAGGTTTCCTACGAGCAGTACTTC.

This clonotype has a handful of counts. The rearrangement links TRBV6-5 to TRBJ2-1; 7 bases are shared with TRBD1. The J segment lost 4 bases and the V segment lost 4 bases, leaving 10 bases of the junction unmatched. CDR3 length: 16 amino acids. Germline lookup yields CDR1 MNHEY and CDR2 SVGAGI. This CDR3 reads CASSFMPWTGYNEQFF. DNA for the CDR3: TGTGCCAGCAGTTTCATGCCTTGGACAGGTTACAATGAGCAGTTCTTC.

The count of this clonotype is one. Relative to the germline gene, one junction end is altered; a read error may explain this. The CDR3 DNA is TGTGCTAGCAGCTTAGGCGGCGTTAGCTCCTACGAGCAGTACTTC. It is translated as CASSLGGVSSYEQYF. This rearrangement joins TRBV7-7 to TRBJ2-7; unclear D gene. In germline, CDR1 is SSHAT, CDR2 FNYEAQ (reference sequence). The CDR3 is 15 amino acids.

This clonotype was seen only a few times. V is TRBV7-9 and J is TRBJ1-1; D perhaps matches TRBD1 (5 bases). This CDR3 is 16 amino acids long. CDR1 is SEHNR and CDR2 is FQNEAQ in the germline V gene (reference sequence). The germline V and J ends were trimmed by 1 base and 0 bases, with 12 bases remaining between them. The DNA of the CDR3 is TGTGCCAGCAGCTTAGGGGCAGGGCCCATGAACACTGAAGCTTTCTTT. It yields the protein CASSLGAGPMNTEAFF.